The 3 T cell receptor beta chains below were found in one sample sequenced in a study of blood T cells in healthy people across ages. Using a J-beta primer mix together with a sample-barcoded 5' primer, a second PCR was run for roughly 6 to 12 cycles. Using its own MiXCR run on the 5' RACE reads, TCRdb lists one record per CDR3 protein. The profile shows 450,000 to 700,000 distinct CDR3 sequences, 25% to 30% of them singletons. The sequenced sample consisted of blood. These TCRs come from a woman aged 70-85 years in good health.

This clonotype was picked up a small number of times. The chain links TRBV7-2 to TRBJ2-1; possibly TRBD2 for D (6 bases). CDR3 size: 13 residues. V lost 8 bases and J 7 bases, leaving 15 bases between the germline ends. CDR1 and CDR2 from the germline V gene are SGHTA and FQGNSA. The CDR3 loop reads CASSGGAKNEQFF. The CDR3 DNA follows: TGTGCCAGCTCCGGAGGGGCCAAGAATGAGCAGTTCTTC.

The gene calls are TRBV20-1 and TRBJ2-1; 8 nucleotides align to TRBD2. This CDR3 region has 13 residues. V lost 3 bases, J lost 5 bases, and 3 bases stayed unmatched. The germline gives CDR1 DFQATT, CDR2 SNEGSKA (reference sequence). CDR3 region: CSASGGVDNEQFF. Here the CDR3 DNA reads TGCAGTGCTAGCGGGGGGGTGGACAATGAGCAGTTCTTC.

Notes on this clonotype: The germline gene is not matched at one end of the junction; a read error may be the cause. This chain uses TRBV7-2 with TRBJ2-1; 12 positions agree with TRBD2. This CDR3 is built from 15 residues. CDR1 is SGHTA, CDR2 FQGNSA, per germline. The CDR3 DNA reads as TGTGCCAGCAGCTTAGAACTAGCGGGGGGTAGAGAGCAGCTCTTC. Its protein product is CASSLELAGGREQLF.